This entry lists 24 T cell receptor beta chains sequenced from one sample in a study of cytomegalovirus exposure and HLA in healthy donors. The protocol was immunoSEQ multiplex PCR, while the TCRdb copy is restricted to in-frame clones and leaves out a portion. This table has roughly 100,000 clones, approximately 94% appearing once. Sequenced input: PBMCs. The receptors stem from a woman aged 18 to 35 in good health and CMV-seronegative.

The rearrangement links TRBV2 to TRBJ2-7, with 7 nucleotides matching TRBD1. Germline trimming cut 4 bases from V and 6 bases from J; bases unmatched to any gene: 9. Per the germline V gene, CDR1 is SNHLY and CDR2 is FYNNEI. CDR3 length: 14 amino acids. The CDR3 nucleotides read TGTGCCAGCAGTGGCGGTAGGGGGCTGGGCGAGCAGTACTTC. It codes for CASSGGRGLGEQYF.

The gene calls are TRBV6-1 and TRBJ1-1; the D gene is possibly TRBD1 (5 bases). Trimming shortened V by 4 bases and J by 1 base, and 10 bases separated the two germline ends. From germline, CDR1 is MNHNS and CDR2 SASEGT. The CDR3 is 14 residues long. DNA for the CDR3: TGTGCCAGCAGTGCTGGGGACTCGAACACTGAAGCTTTCTTT. Translated, it gives CASSAGDSNTEAFF.

This chain joins TRBV27 and TRBJ2-3; 8 bases line up with TRBD2. J gave up 3 bases and V 3 bases, and 2 bases lay outside the gene matches. The CDR3 is made up of 14 amino acids. Germline lookup yields CDR1 MNHEY and CDR2 SMNVEV (reference sequence). Here the CDR3 DNA reads TGTGCCAGCAGTTTCAAGCGGGAGACAGATACGCAGTATTTT. It translates to CASSFKRETDTQYF.

In DNA, the CDR3 is TGTGCCAGCAGTTATTTGGGAGCTTTCCAAGAGACCCAGTACTTC. Its translation: CASSYLGAFQETQYF. This chain joins TRBV6-6 and TRBJ2-5; the D gene is possibly TRBD2 (5 bases). V shed 3 bases and J shed 1 base, with 12 bases lying between them. The CDR3 runs 15 residues. The germline gives CDR1 MNHNY, CDR2 SVGAGI (reference sequence).

The chain carries TRBV10-2 and TRBJ1-4; D is unclear. The CDR3 is made up of 13 amino acids. V lost 7 bases and J 2 bases, leaving 8 bases between the germline ends. Germline assignment: CDR1 WSHSY and CDR2 SAAADI. CDR3 bases: TGCGCCAGCACCCCCCGGACTAATGAAAAACTGTTTTTT. Translation gives CASTPRTNEKLFF.

This clone was counted a single time. V usage is TRBV11-3 and J usage is TRBJ2-7, with TRBD2 matching 10 bases. The J segment lost 5 bases and the V segment lost 2 bases, leaving 3 bases of the junction unmatched. Germline assignment: CDR1 SGHNT and CDR2 YENEEA. There are 14 residues in the CDR3. CDR3 nucleotides: TGTGCCAGCAGCTTAAGCGGGGGGGAAAACGAGCAGTACTTC. It is translated as CASSLSGGENEQYF.

On this clone: The junction shows a germline mismatch at one end, possibly a read error. The rearrangement links TRBV7-9 to TRBJ2-1; perhaps TRBD2 as D (6 bases). The CDR3 runs 13 residues. Germline loops: CDR1 SEHNR, CDR2 FQNEAQ (reference sequence). DNA of the CDR3: TGTGCCAGGGGGGGACTCTCCCACAATGAGCAGTTCTTC. Residues: CARGGLSHNEQFF.

The chain links TRBV11-2 to TRBJ2-1; 7 bases line up with TRBD1. V dropped 5 bases and J dropped 4; count of bases not matched to a gene: 11. Germline values: CDR1 SGHAT, CDR2 FQNNGV. The CDR3 covers 16 residues. CDR3 sequence (DNA): TGTGCCAGCAGCGCCCGAGGGGGACAGTATTACAATGAGCAGTTCTTC. Protein sequence: CASSARGGQYYNEQFF.

The rearrangement links TRBV2 to TRBJ2-7; 9 bases are shared with TRBD1. The CDR3 sequence is 16 residues long. Germline loops: CDR1 SNHLY, CDR2 FYNNEI. The junction had 7 bases not matched to a gene; V was cut back by 2 bases and J by 2 bases. CDR3 in DNA: TGTGCCAGCAGTGAAAGGTTTGGGGACAGGGCCTACGAGCAGTACTTC. This encodes CASSERFGDRAYEQYF.

This chain uses TRBV18 with TRBJ1-5; 11 positions agree with TRBD1. Trimming at V came to 3 bases and at J to 3 bases, leaving 10 bases not matched to a gene. The V gene's germline CDR1 is KGHSH and CDR2 LQKENI. This CDR3 has 18 amino acids. CDR3 sequence reads: CASSPTKGDRGYNQPQHF. CDR3 coding DNA: TGTGCCAGCTCACCTACAAAAGGGGACAGGGGGTACAATCAGCCCCAGCATTTT. The full variable domain, its missing parts supplied by reference TRBV18 and TRBJ1-5, is NAGVMQNPRHLVRRRGQEARLRCSPMKGHSHVYWYRQLPEEGLKFMVYLQKENIIDESGMPKERFSAEFPKEGPSILRIQQVVRGDSAAYFCASSPTKGDRGYNQPQHFGDGTRLSIL.

V is TRBV6-1 and J is TRBJ1-1; D remains unclear. Germline CDR1 MNHNS, CDR2 SASEGT. V was trimmed by 8 bases and J by 0 bases, leaving 4 bases between them. This CDR3 contains 11 residues. As DNA, the CDR3 is TGTGCCAGCCTAGTGAACACTGAAGCTTTCTTT. Amino acid sequence: CASLVNTEAFF.

The V gene is TRBV6-5, the J gene TRBJ2-7, with D perhaps TRBD2 (6 bases). Germline V gene lookup returns CDR1 MNHEY and CDR2 SVGAGI. V lost 0 bases to trimming and J lost 3 bases, with 9 bases between them. This CDR3 comprises 14 residues. The CDR3 region has the DNA TGTGCCAGCAGTTACTCGACCGGGGGCTACGAGCAGTACTTC. Translating it yields CASSYSTGGYEQYF.

The chain uses TRBV30 and TRBJ1-2, with 8 nucleotides matching TRBD1. This CDR3 spans 14 amino acids. V was clipped by 2 bases and J by 4 bases; unmatched bases: 6. Per the germline V gene, CDR1 is GTSNPN and CDR2 is SVGIG (reference sequence). CDR3 region: CAWSQGQGSYGYTF. The CDR3 DNA reads TGTGCCTGGAGTCAAGGACAGGGCAGCTATGGCTACACCTTC. The complete variable domain, with remaining parts taken from reference TRBV30 and TRBJ1-2, reads SQTIHQWPATLVQPVGSPLSLECTVEGTSNPNLYWYRQAAGRGLQLLFYSVGIGQISSEVPQNLSASRPQDRQFILSSKKLLLSDSGFYLCAWSQGQGSYGYTFGSGTRLTVV.

The genes are TRBV4-1 and TRBJ1-2, with 11 bases that match TRBD1. Losses at the gene ends were 0 bases for V and 5 bases for J; bases not matched to a gene: 8. The CDR3 runs to 17 residues. Germline CDR1 MGHRA, CDR2 YSYEKL. The CDR3 is CASSQDGQGAIRYGYTF. CDR3 in DNA: TGCGCCAGCAGCCAAGATGGACAGGGGGCGATACGATATGGCTACACCTTC.

This clone has only one observation. The chain carries TRBV27 and TRBJ2-1, with 12 positions matching TRBD2. The germline gives CDR1 MNHEY, CDR2 SMNVEV (reference sequence). The junction had 9 bases not matched to a gene; V was cut back by 5 bases and J by 7 bases. The CDR3 runs to 16 residues. For the CDR3, the DNA is TGTGCCAGCAGTCCCCAGACTAGCGGGAGTGCAAATGAGCAGTTCTTC. This translates into CASSPQTSGSANEQFF.

The V gene is TRBV5-8, the J gene TRBJ2-3; D uncertain. Germline V gene sequence: CDR1 SGHTS, CDR2 YDEGEE. Trimming pared 6 bases from V and 4 bases from J, leaving 9 bases between. The CDR3 has 12 residues. The CDR3 nucleotides are TGTGCCAGCATCAAGCAGGCAGATACGCAGTATTTT. This gives the protein CASIKQADTQYF.

The V call is TRBV9, the J call TRBJ2-5; TRBD2 agrees at 10 bases. Losses at the gene ends were 0 bases for V and 2 bases for J; bases not matched to a gene: 4. The CDR3 sequence is 16 residues long. CDR1 SGDLS and CDR2 YYNGEE come from the germline V gene. The CDR3 DNA is TGTGCCAGCAGCGTAGGGCGAGCGGGGGGGCAAGAGACCCAGTACTTC. It translates to CASSVGRAGGQETQYF. Full variable domain (rest looked up from reference TRBV9 and TRBJ2-5): DSGVTQTPKHLITATGQRVTLRCSPRSGDLSVYWYQQSLDQGLQFLIQYYNGEERAKGNILERFSAQQFPDLHSELNLSSLELGDSALYFCASSVGRAGGQETQYFGPGTRLLVL.

The V gene is TRBV19, the J gene TRBJ2-7, with 9 positions matching TRBD1. The V gene's germline CDR1 is LNHDA and CDR2 SQIVND (reference sequence). V was pared by 5 bases and J by 4 bases, with 15 bases of the junction left unmatched. The CDR3 loop spans 17 amino acids. The CDR3 spells CASSGQGRPAPGYEQYF. CDR3 bases: TGTGCCAGTAGTGGACAGGGGCGTCCGGCCCCGGGATACGAGCAGTACTTC.

The V call is TRBV5-8, the J call TRBJ2-2; TRBD1 matches at 10 bases. The J segment lost 6 bases and the V segment lost 5 bases, leaving 10 bases of the junction unmatched. Germline CDR1 is SGHTS and CDR2 is YDEGEE. There are 16 residues in the CDR3. CDR3 coding DNA: TGTGCCAGCAGGGACCAGACAGGGGGCCTCGCCGGGGAGCTGTTTTTT. Translation gives CASRDQTGGLAGELFF.

The CDR3 DNA sequence: TGTGCCATCAGTAGTCAGGGGGGACTCTACGAGCAGTACTTC. Protein sequence: CAISSQGGLYEQYF. The chain employs TRBV10-3 and TRBJ2-7; D may be TRBD1 (7 bases). The CDR3 covers 14 residues. Germline lookup yields CDR1 ENHRY and CDR2 SYGVKD. The V and J ends lost 5 bases and 3 bases respectively, with 14 bases between them.

This clone is a singleton in its sample. The chain employs TRBV9 and TRBJ2-5, with 9 bases identical to TRBD2. The CDR3 spans 18 residues. Germline assignment: CDR1 SGDLS and CDR2 YYNGEE. The ends lost 0 bases at V and 5 bases at J; junction bases unmatched: 14. CDR3 sequence reads: CASSVEDSGGNVGETQYF. CDR3 sequence (DNA): TGTGCCAGCAGCGTAGAGGATAGCGGGGGAAACGTGGGGGAGACCCAGTACTTC.

This chain connects TRBV28 to TRBJ1-1; no clear D gene. Germline V gene sequence: CDR1 MDHEN, CDR2 SYDVKM. V was pared by 2 bases and J by 0 bases, with 10 bases between. The CDR3 is 15 amino acids. CDR3 nucleotide sequence: TGTGCCAGCAGTTTAATGGCAGGTGTGAACACTGAAGCTTTCTTT. This translates into CASSLMAGVNTEAFF. Full variable domain (missing parts from reference TRBV28 and TRBJ1-1): DVKVTQSSRYLVKRTGEKVFLECVQDMDHENMFWYRQDPGLGLRLIYFSYDVKMKEKGDIPEGYSVSREKKERFSLILESASTNQTSMYLCASSLMAGVNTEAFFGQGTRLTVV.

In this sample, this clone turned up many times. The J gene is TRBJ2-5, the V gene TRBV6-1, with 7 bases identical to TRBD1. The V and J ends lost 10 bases and 5 bases, in that order; junction bases with no gene match: 16. The CDR3 totals 15 residues. Germline CDR1 is MNHNS and CDR2 is SASEGT. CDR3 residues: CATHRGTGDLETQYF. In DNA, the CDR3 is TGTGCCACGCACCGGGGAACAGGGGATTTGGAGACCCAGTACTTC.

The chain uses TRBV18 and TRBJ1-5; D possibly corresponds to TRBD1 (6 bases). V was trimmed by 5 bases and J by 1 base, leaving 15 bases between them. The CDR3 has 16 amino acids. Germline values: CDR1 KGHSH, CDR2 LQKENI. CDR3 nucleotide sequence: TGTGCCAGCTCATCCAACAGGGAGGGGAGCAATCAGCCCCAGCATTTT. Residues: CASSSNREGSNQPQHF.